The rows below give T cell receptor beta chains drawn from one sample of a study of blood T cell repertoires in COVID-19. Sequencing was performed with immunoSEQ multiplex PCR; in TCRdb, only in-frame clones are kept and a portion is missing. The sample contains approximately 90,000 clones, 85% of which appear only once. Sequencing was done on a sample of peripheral blood. These receptors originate from an older man with acute or convalescent COVID-19. Each CDR3 is given with its conserved first and last residue. The D gene is left open where the match is weak. Part of the rows lack a size; the others show once, few, many or a class for expanded clones.

CASSLVRGETEAFF TGCGCCAGCAGCTTGGTCAGGGGGGAGACTGAAGCTTTCTTT TRBJ1-1 TRBV5-1 NA TRBD1
CASRVRLDYNEQFF TGCGCCAGCAGAGTTAGACTAGACTACAATGAGCAGTTCTTC TRBJ2-1 TRBV10-2 NA NA
CASKTGGPNRPDTQYF TGTGCCAGCAAGACAGGGGGTCCCAACCGCCCGGATACGCAGTATTTT TRBJ2-3 TRBV2 NA TRBD1
CASNDPDSRNTIYF TGCGCCAGCAACGATCCGGACAGTCGCAACACCATATATTTT TRBJ1-3 TRBV4-1 NA NA
CASSHLPTSGRAHEQYF TGTGCCAGCAGTCATCTCCCGACTAGCGGGAGGGCCCACGAGCAGTACTTC TRBJ2-7 TRBV6-2/TRBV6-3 once TRBD2
CASSGRTGNYGYTF TGTGCCAGCAGTGGACGTACAGGAAACTATGGCTACACCTTC TRBJ1-2 TRBV2 NA NA
CASRSRGLSEKLFF TGCGCCAGCAGATCCAGGGGGCTTAGTGAAAAACTGTTTTTT TRBJ1-4 TRBV5-1 NA TRBD1
CASSSPSGEGLREQYF TGTGCCAGCAGCTCGCCTAGCGGGGAGGGCCTTAGGGAGCAGTACTTC TRBJ2-7 TRBV11-2 NA TRBD2
CASTLPGHRSPLHF TGTGCCAGCACCCTACCGGGTCATCGCTCACCCCTCCACTTT TRBJ1-6 TRBV11-2 NA NA
CASSPNGQGSNQPQHF TGTGCCAGTAGTCCGAATGGACAGGGTAGCAATCAGCCCCAGCATTTT TRBJ1-5 TRBV19 NA TRBD1
CASSLMGGLAGGLTGELFF TGTGCCAGCAGTTTAATGGGTGGCCTAGCGGGAGGCCTGACCGGGGAGCTGTTTTTT TRBJ2-2 TRBV28 NA TRBD2
CASSPDPRDYNEQFF TGTGCCAGCAGCCCAGACCCCAGGGACTACAATGAGCAGTTCTTC TRBJ2-1 TRBV7-2 NA NA
CASSYAGDRVYYGYTF TGTGCCAGCAGCTACGCCGGCGACAGGGTTTACTATGGCTACACCTTC TRBJ1-2 TRBV7-9 few TRBD1
CASSFPAGAYNEQFF TGTGCCAGCAGTTTCCCAGCGGGAGCCTACAATGAGCAGTTCTTC TRBJ2-1 TRBV28 NA TRBD2
CAITNTPEYGYTF TGTGCCATCACCAACACACCGGAGTATGGCTACACCTTC TRBJ1-2 TRBV10-3 few NA
CASSLETGWQQFF TGTGCCAGCTCACTCGAAACAGGGTGGCAGCAGTTCTTC TRBJ2-1 TRBV18 NA NA
CASSYYQNYGYTF TGTGCCAGCAGTTATTATCAGAACTATGGCTACACCTTC TRBJ1-2 TRBV6-2/TRBV6-3 NA NA
CASSLTAGQETQYF TGCGCCAGCAGCTTGACGGCGGGGCAAGAGACCCAGTACTTC TRBJ2-5 TRBV5-1 NA NA
CASSWGGQDHSLYEQYF TGTGCCAGCAGCTGGGGAGGTCAGGATCACTCCCTCTACGAGCAGTACTTC TRBJ2-7 TRBV5-4 once NA
CASSLGSGGSPYQETQYF TGTGCCAGCAGCTTAGGGTCCGGAGGCAGCCCTTACCAAGAGACCCAGTACTTC TRBJ2-5 TRBV28 NA NA
CASSIQGFGSSDSDTQYF TGTGCCAGTAGTATTCAGGGATTTGGGTCTAGCGACTCAGATACGCAGTATTTT TRBJ2-3 TRBV19 NA NA
CASSFQGPQPQHF TGTGCCAGCAGTTTCCAGGGGCCTCAGCCCCAGCATTTT TRBJ1-5 TRBV12-3/TRBV12-4 NA NA
CASSAAQDGNEQFF TGTGCCAGCAGCGCCGCCCAGGATGGGAATGAGCAGTTCTTC TRBJ2-1 TRBV5-4 few NA
CASSGAEFQETQYF TGTGCCTCAAGCGGTGCAGAATTTCAAGAGACCCAGTACTTC TRBJ2-5 TRBV5-6 NA NA
CASISFGTGGSGANVLTF TGTGCCAGCATTTCTTTCGGGACAGGGGGCTCTGGGGCCAACGTCCTGACTTTC TRBJ2-6 TRBV21-1 NA NA
CATSDPTGTYEQYF TGTGCCACCAGTGACCCGACAGGAACCTACGAGCAGTACTTC TRBJ2-7 TRBV24-1 NA NA
CASSHLAGTYEQYF TGTGCCAGCAGTCACCTAGCGGGAACCTACGAGCAGTACTTC TRBJ2-7 TRBV11-2 NA TRBD2
CASCSIGLNGYTF TGTGCCAGCTGTTCGATCGGGTTGAATGGCTACACCTTC TRBJ1-2 TRBV28 NA NA